Described below is a single T cell receptor (beta chain) sequence and its context. This record belongs to a study of T cell responses to AZD1222 COVID-19 vaccine. Produced via immunoSEQ multiplex PCR; TCRdb's table is partial and in-frame only. The sample lists roughly 150,000 clones, 85% to 90% occurring once. This CDR3 contains 13 residues. V lost 7 bases and J 4 bases, leaving 13 bases between the germline ends. Germline CDR1 and CDR2: MNHEY and SVGAGI. The V gene is TRBV6-5, the J gene TRBJ1-1; no clear D gene. This clonotype was obtained from an adult in good health. The source material was peripheral blood, sampled on day 0 of AZD1222 vaccination. In DNA, the CDR3 is TGTGCCAGCACCATCGATGCTCTCACTGAAGCTTTCTTT. The encoded protein is CASTIDALTEAFF.